This paragraph covers one T cell receptor beta chain sequence. Its antigen is as yet unknown. The sample is drawn from a study of T cell clones after liver transplantation. Overall study results and limits: Compared with third party-reactive sequences, donor-reactive ones declined more, independent of withdrawal success.

Some clones are missing from TCRdb's copy, which holds only in-frame ones; the method was immunoSEQ multiplex PCR. The data contain approximately 55,000 clones, over 65% of them seen just once; the ten biggest clones take up 8.5% to 10%. The input for sequencing was CD4+ T cells from blood, taken around 54 months after liver transplant. The receptor comes from a human patient who received a liver transplant. The graft donor may have contributed some T cells.

The CDR3 nucleotides are TGTGCCAGCAGTGATGTAAAATCGGGGCCCCTTCTCTATTTT. Its protein product is CASSDVKSGPLLYF. The chain uses TRBV2 and TRBJ1-3, with D perhaps matching TRBD1 (5 bases). This CDR3 has 14 residues. Germline assignment: CDR1 SNHLY and CDR2 FYNNEI. Trimming pared 3 bases from V and 16 bases from J, leaving 22 bases between.